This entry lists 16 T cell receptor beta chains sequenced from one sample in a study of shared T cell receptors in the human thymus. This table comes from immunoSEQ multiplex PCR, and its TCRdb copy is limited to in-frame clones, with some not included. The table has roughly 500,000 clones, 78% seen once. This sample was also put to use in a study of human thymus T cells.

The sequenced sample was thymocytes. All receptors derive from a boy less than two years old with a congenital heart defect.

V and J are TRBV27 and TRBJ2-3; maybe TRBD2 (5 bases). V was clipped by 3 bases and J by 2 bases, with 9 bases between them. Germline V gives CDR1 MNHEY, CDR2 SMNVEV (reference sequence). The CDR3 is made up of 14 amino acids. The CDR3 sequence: CASSLGVPTDTQYF. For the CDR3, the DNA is TGTGCCAGCAGTTTGGGAGTCCCCACAGATACGCAGTATTTT.

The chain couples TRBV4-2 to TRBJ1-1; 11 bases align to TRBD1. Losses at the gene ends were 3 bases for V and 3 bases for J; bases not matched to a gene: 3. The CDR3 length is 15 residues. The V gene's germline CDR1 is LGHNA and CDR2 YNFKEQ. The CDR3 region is CASSQDRGPDTEAFF. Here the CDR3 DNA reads TGTGCCAGCAGCCAGGACAGGGGGCCGGACACTGAAGCTTTCTTT.

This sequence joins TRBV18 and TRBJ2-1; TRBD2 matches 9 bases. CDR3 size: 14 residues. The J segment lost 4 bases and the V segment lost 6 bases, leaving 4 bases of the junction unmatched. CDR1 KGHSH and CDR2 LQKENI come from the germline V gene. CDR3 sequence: CASSGLARYNEQFF. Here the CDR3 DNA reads TGTGCCAGCTCCGGACTAGCGCGATACAATGAGCAGTTCTTC.

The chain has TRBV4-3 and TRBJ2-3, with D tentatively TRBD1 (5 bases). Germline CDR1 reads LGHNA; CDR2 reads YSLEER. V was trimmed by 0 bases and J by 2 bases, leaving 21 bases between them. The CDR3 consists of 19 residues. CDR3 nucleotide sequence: TGCGCCAGCAGCCAAGATCAAAGGGGCTCTAGGGCCCTCACAGATACGCAGTATTTT. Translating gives CASSQDQRGSRALTDTQYF.

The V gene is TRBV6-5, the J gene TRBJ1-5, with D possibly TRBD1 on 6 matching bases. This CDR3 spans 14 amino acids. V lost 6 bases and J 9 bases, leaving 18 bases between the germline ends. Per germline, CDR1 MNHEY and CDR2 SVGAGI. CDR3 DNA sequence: TGTGCCAGCAGCCCGGGACACCGGCAGCGGCCCCAGCATTTT. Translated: CASSPGHRQRPQHF.

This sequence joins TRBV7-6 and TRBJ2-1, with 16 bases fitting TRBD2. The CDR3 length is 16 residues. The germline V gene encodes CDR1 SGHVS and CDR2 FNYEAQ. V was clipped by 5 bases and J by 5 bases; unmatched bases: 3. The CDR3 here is CASSQGTSGRDNEQFF. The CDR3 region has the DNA TGTGCCAGCAGCCAAGGGACTAGCGGGAGGGACAATGAGCAGTTCTTC. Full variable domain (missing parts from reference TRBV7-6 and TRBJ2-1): GAGVSQSPRYKVTKRGQDVALRCDPISGHVSLYWYRQALGQGPEFLTYFNYEAQQDKSGLPNDRFSAERPEGSISTLTIQRTEQRDSAMYRCASSQGTSGRDNEQFFGPGTRLTVL.

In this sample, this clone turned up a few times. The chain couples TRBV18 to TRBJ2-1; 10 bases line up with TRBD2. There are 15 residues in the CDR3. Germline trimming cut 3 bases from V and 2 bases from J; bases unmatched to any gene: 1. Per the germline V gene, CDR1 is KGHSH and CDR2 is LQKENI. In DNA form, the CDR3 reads TGTGCCAGCTCACCGGGACTAGCGCCCTACAATGAGCAGTTCTTC. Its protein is CASSPGLAPYNEQFF.

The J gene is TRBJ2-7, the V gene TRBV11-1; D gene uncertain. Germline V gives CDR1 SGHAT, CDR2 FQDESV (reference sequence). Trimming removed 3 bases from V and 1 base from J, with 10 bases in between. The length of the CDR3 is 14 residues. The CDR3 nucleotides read TGTGCCAGCAGCTTTGTAGGCAGGTCCTACGAGCAGTACTTC. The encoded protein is CASSFVGRSYEQYF.

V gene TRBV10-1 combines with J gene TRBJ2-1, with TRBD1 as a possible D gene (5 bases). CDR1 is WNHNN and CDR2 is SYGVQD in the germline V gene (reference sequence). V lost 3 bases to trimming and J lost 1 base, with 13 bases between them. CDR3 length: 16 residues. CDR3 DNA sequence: TGCGCCAGCAGTGATAAGACAGCGCCTTCCTACAATGAGCAGTTCTTC. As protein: CASSDKTAPSYNEQFF.

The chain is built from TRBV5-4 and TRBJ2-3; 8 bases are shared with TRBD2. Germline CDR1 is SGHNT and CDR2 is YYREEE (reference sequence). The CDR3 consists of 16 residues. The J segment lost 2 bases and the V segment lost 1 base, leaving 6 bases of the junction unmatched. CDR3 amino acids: CASSLKLAENTDTQYF. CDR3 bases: TGTGCCAGCAGCTTGAAACTAGCGGAGAACACAGATACGCAGTATTTT.

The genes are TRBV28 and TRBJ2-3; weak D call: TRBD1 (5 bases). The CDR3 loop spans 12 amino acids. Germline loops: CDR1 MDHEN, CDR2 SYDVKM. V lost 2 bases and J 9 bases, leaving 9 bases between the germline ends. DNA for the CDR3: TGTGCCAGCAGTTTAAGTAAGGGGACGCAGTATTTT. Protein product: CASSLSKGTQYF.

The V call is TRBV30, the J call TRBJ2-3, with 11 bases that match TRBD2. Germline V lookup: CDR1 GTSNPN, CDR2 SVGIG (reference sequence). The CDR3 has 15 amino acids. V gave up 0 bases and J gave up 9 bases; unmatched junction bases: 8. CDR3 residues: CAWSVRLAGGGTQYF. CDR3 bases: TGTGCCTGGAGTGTACGGCTAGCGGGAGGAGGCACGCAGTATTTT.

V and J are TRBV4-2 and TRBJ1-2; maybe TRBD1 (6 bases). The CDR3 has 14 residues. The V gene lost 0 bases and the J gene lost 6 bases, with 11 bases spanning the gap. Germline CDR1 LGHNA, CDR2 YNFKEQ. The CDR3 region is CASSQDPRGHGYTF. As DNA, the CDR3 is TGTGCCAGCAGCCAAGACCCCAGGGGCCATGGCTACACCTTC.

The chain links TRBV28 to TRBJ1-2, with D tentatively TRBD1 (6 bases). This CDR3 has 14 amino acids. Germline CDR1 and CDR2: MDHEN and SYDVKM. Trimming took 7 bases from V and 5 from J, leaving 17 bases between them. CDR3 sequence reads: CASNDVDRRYGYTF. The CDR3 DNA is TGTGCCAGCAATGACGTCGACAGGCGATATGGCTACACCTTC.

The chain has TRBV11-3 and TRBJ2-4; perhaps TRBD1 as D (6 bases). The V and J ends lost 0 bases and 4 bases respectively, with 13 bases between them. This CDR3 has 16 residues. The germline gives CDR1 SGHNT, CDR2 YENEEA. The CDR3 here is CASSLEQGPNKNIQYF. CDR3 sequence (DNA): TGTGCCAGCAGCTTAGAGCAGGGGCCGAATAAAAACATTCAGTACTTC. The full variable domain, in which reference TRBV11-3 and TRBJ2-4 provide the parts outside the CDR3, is EAGVVQSPRYKIIEKKQPVAFWCNPISGHNTLYWYLQNLGQGPELLIRYENEEAVDDSQLPKDRFSAERLKGVDSTLKIQPAELGDSAVYLCASSLEQGPNKNIQYFGAGTRLSVL.

CDR3 nucleotides: TGTGCCAGCAGTTCAACGGGACTGGGCTATCCGTACGAGCAGTACTTC. It yields the protein CASSSTGLGYPYEQYF. The chain uses TRBV27 and TRBJ2-7; a weak D match, TRBD2 (6 bases). The CDR3 contains 16 residues. CDR1 is MNHEY, CDR2 SMNVEV, per germline (reference sequence). Trimming took off 4 bases at V and 4 bases at J, with 20 bases between the two ends.